A single sample gave rise to the 23 T cell receptor beta chains below, sequenced in a study of human T cells and chemical hapten exposure. Time point here: patch test 2, 6 weeks after DPC sensitization. Regarding treatment: therapeutic diphenylcyclopropenone sensitization with weekly scalp DPC. TCRdb reprocessed the RACE reads via MiXCR and lists one record per CDR3 protein. This repertoire shows under 85,000 distinct CDR3 sequences, 9% to 12% found once; its top ten account for roughly 6.8%. The sample was whole blood, taken in connection with sensitization to the hapten diphenylcyclopropenone (DPC). These receptors were obtained from a woman aged 45-60 years with alopecia areata. Some clones in this sample may be carry-over from other donors' samples.

The chain links TRBV6-5 to TRBJ1-3; D gene ambiguous. This CDR3 comprises 14 residues. V was clipped by 6 bases and J by 2 bases, with 11 bases between them. Per the germline V gene, CDR1 is MNHEY and CDR2 is SVGAGI. CDR3 protein: CASRGSDTGNTIYF. The CDR3 coding sequence is TGTGCCAGCAGAGGGTCTGATACTGGAAACACCATATATTTT.

This clonotype was recorded at least ten times. The J gene is TRBJ1-2, the V gene TRBV29-1; the D is unclear. With 3 bases removed from V and 4 bases from J, the gap between germline ends came to 15 bases. The V gene's germline CDR1 is SQVTM and CDR2 ANQGSEA. This CDR3 spans 14 amino acids. The CDR3 nucleotides are TGCAGCGTTGACAAGCGGCAGCGAAGCTATGGCTACACCTTC. Its translation is CSVDKRQRSYGYTF.

This clonotype was counted ten times or more. The rearrangement uses TRBV27 and TRBJ2-1; 8 nucleotides agree with TRBD2. This CDR3 region has 14 residues. The trim removed 4 bases at V and 8 bases at J, leaving 7 bases unmatched. Germline lookup yields CDR1 MNHEY and CDR2 SMNVEV (reference sequence). DNA of the CDR3: TGTGCCAGCAGTTACGGGAGGGCCTCGGATGAGCAGTTCTTC. It is translated as CASSYGRASDEQFF.

About this clonotype: A much larger clone is a single base away; this may be a read error. The rearrangement uses TRBV4-1 and TRBJ2-2; a weak D match, TRBD1 (5 bases). This CDR3 spans 18 amino acids. With 0 bases removed from V and 9 bases from J, the gap between germline ends came to 23 bases. Germline V gene data show CDR1 as MGHRA and CDR2 as YSYEKL. CDR3 DNA sequence: TGCGCCAGCAGCCAAGATCCGGCGGACACTGCCCACCTCCGGGAGCTGTTTTTT. Encoded protein: CASSQDPADTAHLRELFF.

This clonotype was observed a few times. J is TRBJ1-5 and V is TRBV5-5, with no clear D. The CDR3 loop spans 14 amino acids. Between the trimmed V and J ends, which lost 3 bases and 7 bases, there was a span of 14 bases. Germline CDR1 and CDR2: SGHKS and YYEKEE (reference sequence). In DNA, the CDR3 is TGTGCCAGCAGCTCGGGCAGCGGTTGGCAGCCCCAGCATTTT. Amino acids: CASSSGSGWQPQHF.

The chain links TRBV7-9 to TRBJ2-7, with D hard to call. The CDR3 extends over 15 amino acids. V lost 1 base and J lost 6, with 16 bases in between. Germline CDR1 reads SEHNR; CDR2 reads FQNEAQ (reference sequence). Here the CDR3 reads CASSLEATYSREQYF. The CDR3 DNA reads as TGTGCCAGCAGCTTAGAGGCTACGTACTCCCGCGAGCAGTACTTC.

In its sample, this clonotype was seen many times. V is TRBV7-8 and J is TRBJ2-7; 9 nucleotides align to TRBD2. The germline V gene encodes CDR1 SGHVS and CDR2 FQNEAQ. The CDR3 contains 14 residues. V gave up 1 base and J gave up 2 bases; unmatched junction bases: 0. The CDR3 DNA sequence: TGTGCCAGCAGCTTAGGACTAGCGGCCTACGAGCAGTACTTC. This translates into CASSLGLAAYEQYF.

Many counts were recorded for this clonotype. The gene calls are TRBV6-2 or TRBV6-3 and TRBJ2-3; D is perhaps TRBD2 (6 bases). This CDR3 is 13 amino acids long. Germline-derived CDR1 and CDR2 are MNHEY and SVGEGT. Trimming removed 6 bases at V and 6 bases at J, with 13 bases between. The CDR3 DNA follows: TGTGCCAGCAGGATAGGAGGGCATGATACGCAGTATTTT. Its protein is CASRIGGHDTQYF.

This clonotype was seen at least ten times. The chain combines TRBV12-3 or TRBV12-4 with TRBJ1-1; D is unresolved. This CDR3 has 13 residues. V dropped 4 bases and J dropped 5 bases, with 11 bases sitting between them. CDR3 in amino acids: CASSYGSRTEAFF. CDR3 bases: TGTGCCAGCAGTTACGGCAGTCGGACTGAAGCTTTCTTT.

This clonotype appeared many times. The V gene is TRBV29-1, the J gene TRBJ2-1; D may be TRBD2 (6 bases). The germline gives CDR1 SQVTM, CDR2 ANQGSEA. V was clipped by 8 bases and J by 6 bases, with 14 bases between them. This CDR3 spans 12 amino acids. CDR3 protein: CSQRARGNEQFF. The CDR3 coding sequence is TGCAGCCAGCGGGCACGGGGCAATGAGCAGTTCTTC.

This clonotype has only a few counts. A read error is possible here, since a much larger clone lies one base away. The J gene is TRBJ2-3, the V gene TRBV20-1; 9 nucleotides match TRBD2. From germline, CDR1 is DFQATT and CDR2 SNEGSKA (reference sequence). The CDR3 consists of 16 residues. The CDR3 here is CGLTGTSRGSTDTQYF. CDR3 DNA sequence: TGCGGTCTTACCGGGACTAGCAGGGGCTCGACAGATACGCAGTATTTT.

This clonotype was seen ten or more times. CDR3 in amino acids: CASSQPWTSGNQETQYF. CDR3 coding DNA: TGCGCCAGCAGCCAGCCATGGACTAGCGGGAACCAAGAGACCCAGTACTTC. V usage is TRBV4-1 and J usage is TRBJ2-5; 12 bases map to TRBD2. This CDR3 is 17 amino acids long. V shed 3 bases, J shed 0 bases, and the junction held 5 bases outside the gene matches. Per the germline V gene, CDR1 is MGHRA and CDR2 is YSYEKL.

The V and J genes are TRBV29-1 and TRBJ1-3; D not resolved. Between the trimmed V and J ends, which lost 6 bases and 2 bases, there was a span of 5 bases. There are 11 residues in the CDR3. Germline V lookup: CDR1 SQVTM, CDR2 ANQGSEA. The CDR3 DNA reads TGCAGCGTGGAAACTGGAAACACCATATATTTT. Its protein is CSVETGNTIYF.

The sample holds many counts of this clonotype. This chain connects TRBV20-1 to TRBJ1-1; D gene ambiguous. V was shortened by 6 bases and J by 1 base, with 12 bases between the two germline ends. This CDR3 region has 13 residues. Germline loops: CDR1 DFQATT, CDR2 SNEGSKA (reference sequence). For the CDR3, the DNA is TGCAGTGCCCCACACGGGGAGAACACTGAAGCTTTCTTT. Translated, it gives CSAPHGENTEAFF.

This clonotype was counted a few times. The chain couples TRBV11-3 to TRBJ2-5; D possibly corresponds to TRBD2 (7 bases). The CDR3 covers 16 residues. With 1 base removed from V and 5 bases from J, the gap between germline ends came to 17 bases. The germline CDR1 and CDR2 sequences are SGHNT and YENEEA. CDR3 sequence reads: CASSLVAASGQETQYF. The CDR3, as DNA: TGTGCCAGCAGCTTAGTTGCGGCTAGCGGACAGGAGACCCAGTACTTC.

This clonotype has only a few counts. This rearrangement joins TRBV24-1 to TRBJ2-3, with 9 bases identical to TRBD2. CDR1 and CDR2 from the germline V gene are KGHDR and SFDVKD. The CDR3 spans 15 residues. J lost 7 bases, V lost 4 bases, and 8 bases had no gene match. The DNA of the CDR3 is TGTGCCACCAGTGAAGGGCGCGGGAGGGTGAATACGCAGTATTTT. It codes for CATSEGRGRVNTQYF.

The sample holds many counts of this clonotype. One end of the junction fails to match germline, which may point to a read error. V gene TRBV29-1 combines with J gene TRBJ1-2; D gene unclear. In germline, CDR1 is SQVTM, CDR2 ANQGSEA. The CDR3 is 11 residues long. The CDR3 loop is CSVEDRESKYF. DNA of the CDR3: TGCAGCGTTGAAGATAGGGAATCGAAATACTTC.

In this sample, this clonotype turned up many times. V usage is TRBV7-9 and J usage is TRBJ1-1; D is uncertain. The CDR3 is made up of 14 amino acids. Germline V gene sequence: CDR1 SEHNR, CDR2 FQNEAQ (reference sequence). Trimming removed 5 bases from V and 5 bases from J, with 15 bases in between. The CDR3 nucleotides are TGTGCCAGCAGCAACCCAGAGCTCCAGACTGAAGCTTTCTTT. This translates into CASSNPELQTEAFF.

This clonotype was counted at least ten times. The rearrangement uses TRBV19 and TRBJ1-1; the match to TRBD1 covers 7 bases. V lost 7 bases to trimming and J lost 2 bases; unmatched junction nucleotides: 7. The CDR3 covers 14 residues. Germline loops: CDR1 LNHDA, CDR2 SQIVND (reference sequence). CDR3 in amino acids: CASTSQGGNTEAFF. In DNA form, the CDR3 reads TGTGCCAGTACCTCTCAGGGGGGTAACACTGAAGCTTTCTTT.

This clonotype was seen repeatedly, ten times or more. The CDR3 reads CASTRQGASNQPQHF. CDR3 bases: TGTGCCAGTACCCGACAGGGTGCGAGCAATCAGCCCCAGCATTTT. The rearrangement links TRBV19 to TRBJ1-5; TRBD1 agrees at 7 bases. Germline V gene sequence: CDR1 LNHDA, CDR2 SQIVND (reference sequence). The V and J ends lost 7 bases and 1 base, in that order; junction bases with no gene match: 7. The CDR3 is made up of 15 amino acids.

This clonotype was seen ten or more times. V usage is TRBV5-1 and J usage is TRBJ1-2; 7 bases align to TRBD1. CDR3 length equals 15 residues. The V gene's germline CDR1 is SGHRS and CDR2 YFSETQ. Trimming took 5 bases from V and 1 from J; bases not matched to a gene: 8. The DNA of the CDR3 is TGCGCCAGCAGATTTGGACAGGAGGGTAACTATGGCTACACCTTC. The encoded protein is CASRFGQEGNYGYTF.

At least ten counts were recorded for this clonotype. The chain recombines TRBV29-1 with TRBJ1-1; D gene unclear. V gave up 6 bases and J gave up 1 base, with 9 bases separating them. This CDR3 region has 12 residues. CDR1 and CDR2 from the germline V gene are SQVTM and ANQGSEA. The CDR3 DNA follows: TGCAGCGTCTGGTCGGGGAACACTGAAGCTTTCTTT. Amino acid sequence: CSVWSGNTEAFF.

The rearrangement uses TRBV20-1 and TRBJ2-5, with 10 bases fitting TRBD1. The ends lost 5 bases at V and 4 bases at J; junction bases unmatched: 10. The germline V gene encodes CDR1 DFQATT and CDR2 SNEGSKA (reference sequence). This CDR3 region has 15 residues. The CDR3 loop is CSAPPGQGLRETQYF. The CDR3 coding sequence is TGCAGTGCTCCACCGGGACAGGGGCTCCGAGAGACCCAGTACTTC.